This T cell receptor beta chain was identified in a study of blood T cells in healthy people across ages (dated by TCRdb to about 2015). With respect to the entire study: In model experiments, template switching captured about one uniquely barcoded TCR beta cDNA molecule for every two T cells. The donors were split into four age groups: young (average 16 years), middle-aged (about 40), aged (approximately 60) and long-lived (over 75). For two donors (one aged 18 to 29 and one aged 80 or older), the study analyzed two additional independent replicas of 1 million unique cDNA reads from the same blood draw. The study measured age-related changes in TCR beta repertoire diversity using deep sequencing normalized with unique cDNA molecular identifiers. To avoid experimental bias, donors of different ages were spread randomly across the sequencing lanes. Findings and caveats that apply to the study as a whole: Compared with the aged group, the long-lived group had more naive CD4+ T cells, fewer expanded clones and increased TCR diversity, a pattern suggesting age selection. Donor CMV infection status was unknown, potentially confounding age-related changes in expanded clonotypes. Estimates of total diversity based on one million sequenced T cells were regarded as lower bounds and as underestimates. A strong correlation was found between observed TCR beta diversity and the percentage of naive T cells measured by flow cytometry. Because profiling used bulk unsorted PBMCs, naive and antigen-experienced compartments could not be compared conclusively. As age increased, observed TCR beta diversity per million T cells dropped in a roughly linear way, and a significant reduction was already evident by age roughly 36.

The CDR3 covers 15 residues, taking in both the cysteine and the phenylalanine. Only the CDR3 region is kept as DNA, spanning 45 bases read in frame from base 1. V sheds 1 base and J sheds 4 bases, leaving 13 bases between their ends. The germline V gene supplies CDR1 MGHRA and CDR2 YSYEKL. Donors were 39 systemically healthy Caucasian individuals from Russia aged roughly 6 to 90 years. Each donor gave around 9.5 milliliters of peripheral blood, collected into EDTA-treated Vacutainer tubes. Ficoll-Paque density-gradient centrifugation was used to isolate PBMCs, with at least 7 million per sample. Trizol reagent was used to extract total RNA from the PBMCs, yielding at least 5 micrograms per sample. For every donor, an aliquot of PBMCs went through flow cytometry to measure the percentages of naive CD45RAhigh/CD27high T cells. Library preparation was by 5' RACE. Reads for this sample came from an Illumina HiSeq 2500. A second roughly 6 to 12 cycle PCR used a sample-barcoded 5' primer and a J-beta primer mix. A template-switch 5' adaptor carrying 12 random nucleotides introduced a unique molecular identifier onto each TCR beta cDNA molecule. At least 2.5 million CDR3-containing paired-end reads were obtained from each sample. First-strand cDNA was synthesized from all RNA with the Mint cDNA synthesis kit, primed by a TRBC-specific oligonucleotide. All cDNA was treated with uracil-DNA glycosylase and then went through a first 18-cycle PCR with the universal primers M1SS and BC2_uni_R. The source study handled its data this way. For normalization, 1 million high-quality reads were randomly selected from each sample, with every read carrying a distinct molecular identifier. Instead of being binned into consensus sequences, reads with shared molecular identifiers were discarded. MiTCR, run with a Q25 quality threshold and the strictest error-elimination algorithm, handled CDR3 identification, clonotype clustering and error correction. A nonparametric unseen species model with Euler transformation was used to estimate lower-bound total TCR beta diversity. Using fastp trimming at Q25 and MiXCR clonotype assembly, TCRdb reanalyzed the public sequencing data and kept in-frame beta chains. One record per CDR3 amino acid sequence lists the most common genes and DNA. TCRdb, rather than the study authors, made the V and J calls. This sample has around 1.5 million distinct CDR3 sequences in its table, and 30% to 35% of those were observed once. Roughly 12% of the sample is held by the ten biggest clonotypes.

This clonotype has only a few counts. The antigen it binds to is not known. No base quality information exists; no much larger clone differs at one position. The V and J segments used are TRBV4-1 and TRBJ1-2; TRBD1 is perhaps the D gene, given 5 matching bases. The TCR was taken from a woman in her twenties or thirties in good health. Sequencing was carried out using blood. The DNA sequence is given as TGCGCCAGCAGCCAAGTGCTGGGAGGGACCTATGGCTACACCTTC. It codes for CASSQVLGGTYGYTF.